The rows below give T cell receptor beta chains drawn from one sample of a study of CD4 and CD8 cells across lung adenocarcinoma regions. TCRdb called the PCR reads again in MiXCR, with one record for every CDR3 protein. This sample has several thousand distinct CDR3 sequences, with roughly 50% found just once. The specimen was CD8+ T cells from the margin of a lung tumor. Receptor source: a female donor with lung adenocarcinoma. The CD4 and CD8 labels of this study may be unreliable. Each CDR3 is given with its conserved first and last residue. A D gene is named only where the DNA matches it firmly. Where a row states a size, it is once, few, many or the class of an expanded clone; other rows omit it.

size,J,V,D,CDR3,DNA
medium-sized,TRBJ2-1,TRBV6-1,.,CASSEIRGYLTYNEQFF,TGTGCCAGCAGTGAAATCCGCGGCTACCTTACCTACAATGAGCAGTTCTTC
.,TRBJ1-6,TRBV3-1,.,CASSQDRGTMGLNSPLHF,TGTGCCAGCAGCCAAGATAGAGGTACAATGGGCTTGAATTCACCCCTCCACTTT
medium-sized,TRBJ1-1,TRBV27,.,CATLPRAVQIQGTEAFF,TGTGCCACCCTCCCTCGGGCGGTACAAATTCAAGGAACTGAAGCTTTCTTT
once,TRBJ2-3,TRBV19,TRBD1,CASSTTGVTDTQYF,TGTGCCAGTAGTACGACAGGGGTCACAGATACGCAGTATTTT
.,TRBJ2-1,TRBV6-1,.,CASSLDGGALSQETQFF,TGTGCCAGCAGTCTGGATGGAGGGGCCCTCTCCCAAGAGACCCAGTTCTTC
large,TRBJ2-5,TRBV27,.,CASSLGSGRTQYF,TGTGCCAGCAGTTTAGGGTCAGGGAGGACCCAGTACTTC
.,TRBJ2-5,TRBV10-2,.,CAGRGGGDQETQYF,TGCGCGGGCAGGGGGGGCGGAGACCAAGAGACCCAGTACTTC
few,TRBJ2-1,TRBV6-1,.,CASSGGNEQFF,TGTGCCAGCAGTGGGGGGAATGAGCAGTTCTTC
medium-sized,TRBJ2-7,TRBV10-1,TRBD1,CASSESRTGAGEQYF,TGCGCCAGCAGTGAGTCCAGGACAGGGGCTGGCGAGCAGTACTTC
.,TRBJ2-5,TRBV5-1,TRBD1,CASSLVPTGMETQYF,TGCGCCAGCAGCTTGGTCCCGACAGGGATGGAGACCCAGTACTTC
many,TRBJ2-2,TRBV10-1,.,CASSGSRLGELFF,TGCGCCAGCTCCGGGTCCCGCTTAGGGGAGCTGTTTTTT
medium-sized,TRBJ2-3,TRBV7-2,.,CASSLTTSPAWSDPSTDTQYF,TGTGCCAGCAGCTTAACGACTTCCCCGGCGTGGAGCGATCCTAGCACAGATACGCAGTATTTT
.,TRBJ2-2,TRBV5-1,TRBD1,CASSWAGQGNTGELFF,TGCGCCAGCAGCTGGGCAGGACAGGGGAACACCGGGGAGCTGTTTTTT
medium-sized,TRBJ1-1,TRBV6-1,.,CASRKGSAAELNTEAFF,TGTGCCAGCAGGAAAGGGTCAGCTGCTGAGTTGAACACTGAAGCTTTCTTT
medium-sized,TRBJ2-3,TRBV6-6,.,CASKREFGSDTQYF,TGTGCCAGCAAGCGAGAGTTTGGGTCAGATACGCAGTATTTT
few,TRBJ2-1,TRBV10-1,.,CASSVSRRPHNEQFF,TGCGCCAGCAGTGTAAGTCGACGGCCCCACAATGAGCAGTTCTTC
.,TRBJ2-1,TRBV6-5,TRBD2,CASSNLAGSYNEQFF,TGTGCCAGCAGTAACCTAGCGGGATCCTACAATGAGCAGTTCTTC
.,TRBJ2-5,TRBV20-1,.,CAARGTRGQETQYF,TGCGCGGCTAGAGGGACACGGGGCCAAGAGACGCAGTACTTC
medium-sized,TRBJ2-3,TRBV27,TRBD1,CASSPDRAFTDTQYF,TGTGCCAGCAGTCCGGACAGGGCCTTCACAGATACGCAGTATTTT
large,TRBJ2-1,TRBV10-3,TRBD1,CAISEPRTGALNEQFF,TGTGCCATCAGTGAGCCCCGGACAGGGGCGCTCAATGAGCAGTTCTTC
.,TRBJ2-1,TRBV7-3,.,CASSRGGAGSDEQFF,TGTGCCAGCAGCCGTGGGGGGGCGGGGTCGGATGAGCAGTTCTTC
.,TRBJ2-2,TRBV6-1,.,CASSGLAGSTGELYF,TGTGCCAGCAGCGGACTAGCTGGGAGCACAGGGGAGCTGTATTTT
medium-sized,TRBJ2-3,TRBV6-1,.,CASSRYGLASTDTQYF,TGTGCCAGCAGTCGGTACGGACTGGCTAGCACAGATACGCAGTATTTT